Detailed here is one T cell receptor beta chain. These data are taken from a study of OX40 agonist ivuxolimab in advanced cancers. Clones were sequenced by immunoSEQ multiplex PCR, and TCRdb holds only the in-frame ones, with some missing. This repertoire shows 55,000 to 75,000 clones, roughly four fifths found once; its top ten account for 0.9% to 1.1%. This clonotype originated in an adult with an advanced solid tumor such as melanoma, head and neck, liver or kidney cancer. The sequenced sample was CD4+ or CD8+ T cells sorted from blood, obtained in a trial of the OX40 agonist ivuxolimab.

CDR3: CASSPRGGGPDTQYF. In nucleotides, the CDR3 is TGTGCCAGCAGCCCCCGGGGGGGCGGTCCAGATACGCAGTATTTT. The chain joins TRBV7-7 to TRBJ2-3; 8 bases fit TRBD2. The CDR3 is 15 amino acids. From germline, CDR1 is SSHAT and CDR2 FNYEAQ (reference sequence). The J segment lost 4 bases and the V segment lost 5 bases, leaving 8 bases of the junction unmatched. The full variable domain, its missing parts supplied by reference TRBV7-7 and TRBJ2-3, is GAGVSQSPRYKVTKRGQDVTLRCDPISSHATLYWYQQALGQGPEFLTYFNYEAQPDKSGLPSDRFSAERPEGSISTLTIQRTEQRDSAMYRCASSPRGGGPDTQYFGPGTRLTVL.